This T cell receptor (beta chain) derives from a study of post-analysis software for immune sequencing data. Study findings and constraints: In patients, TRBV5-6, TRBV5-1 and TRBV20-1 belonged to five or six TRBV segments found more frequently than in controls.

With regard to this clonotype: The antigen is not known.

The germline CDR1 and CDR2 sequences are MNHNS and SASEGT. This CDR3 has 14 amino acids. The V and J ends lost 1 base and 9 bases, in that order; junction bases with no gene match: 7. Every TCR beta cDNA library bore unique molecular identifiers. Each CDR3 protein is one row after TCRdb ran MiXCR on the PCR reads. Of hundreds of thousands of distinct CDR3 sequences in the sample, under 55% were seen once. V is TRBV6-1 and J is TRBJ2-5, with 8 bases identical to TRBD1. Sequenced: blood. This TCR came from a girl under 18 with multiple sclerosis. The CDR3 nucleotides read TGTGCCAGCAGTGAAGGACAGGGGCGTCCCTCCCAGTACTTC. Translation gives CASSEGQGRPSQYF.